The 23 T cell receptor beta chains listed next were all sequenced from one sample in a study of long-term antiretroviral therapy in people with HIV. A v3.0 immunoSEQ assay was performed at survey level. TCRdb's copy holds only in-frame clones and misses some; the assay was immunoSEQ multiplex PCR. The repertoire holds around 35,000 clones, almost 97% seen once, with under 3.5% in the top ten. The source material was unsorted PBMCs, sampled 6.9 years after starting antiretroviral therapy. The receptor set was obtained from a man aged 30 to 39 with HIV.

The chain combines TRBV11-2 with TRBJ1-2; 7 positions match TRBD1. The germline V gene has CDR1 SGHAT and CDR2 FQNNGV. This CDR3 contains 16 residues. The trim removed 0 bases at V and 5 bases at J, leaving 9 bases unmatched. CDR3 sequence (DNA): TGTGCCAGCAGCTTAGATCTGGCAGGGGGGATTTATGGCTACACCTTC. It encodes CASSLDLAGGIYGYTF.

The gene calls are TRBV5-8 and TRBJ2-7; D call uncertain. Germline V lookup: CDR1 SGHTS, CDR2 YDEGEE. Trimming stripped 1 base from V and 10 bases from J, with 12 bases between. CDR3 size: 12 residues. Written as DNA, the CDR3 is TGTGCCAGCAGCTTGTCTGTTGGTAGTCAGTACTTC. It encodes CASSLSVGSQYF.

This clone was counted a single time. This chain links TRBV19 with TRBJ1-5; 7 nucleotides match TRBD1. Trimming cost V 9 bases and J 0 bases; bases outside gene matches: 8. The CDR3 is 15 amino acids. Germline values: CDR1 LNHDA, CDR2 SQIVND (reference sequence). The CDR3 loop reads CASRGTAGSNQPQHF. The DNA for the CDR3 is TGTGCCAGCCGTGGGACAGCCGGTAGCAATCAGCCCCAGCATTTT. The full variable domain, completed using reference TRBV19 and TRBJ1-5, is DGGITQSPKYLFRKEGQNVTLSCEQNLNHDAMYWYRQDPGQGLRLIYYSQIVNDFQKGDIAEGYSVSREKKESFPLTVTSAQKNPTAFYLCASRGTAGSNQPQHFGDGTRLSIL.

As concerns this clone: The same CDR3 arises from other DNA sequences in this sample as well. CDR3 region: CASSFSGTEAFF. In nucleotides, the CDR3 is TGTGCCAGCAGCTTCTCGGGCACTGAAGCTTTCTTT. The chain combines TRBV7-9 with TRBJ1-1, with D unresolved. The CDR3 loop spans 12 amino acids. Germline V gives CDR1 SEHNR, CDR2 FQNEAQ (reference sequence). Between the trimmed V and J ends, which lost 3 bases and 4 bases, there was a span of 6 bases.

The CDR3 sequence is CASSPVVMRGRDFF. CDR3 sequence (DNA): TGTGCCAGCTCACCTGTAGTGATGCGTGGGAGAGATTTCTTT. The chain couples TRBV18 to TRBJ1-1; no definite D call. Germline V gene lookup returns CDR1 KGHSH and CDR2 LQKENI. The CDR3 spans 14 residues. The V end lost 3 bases, the J end lost 13 bases, and 21 bases lay between the germline ends.

This chain links TRBV9 with TRBJ2-2; possibly TRBD1 for D (5 bases). The ends were cut back, 4 bases at V and 7 bases at J, with 23 bases in the middle. CDR1 is SGDLS, CDR2 YYNGEE, per germline. The CDR3 has 17 residues. The CDR3 loop reads CASSTPDNFLRVGELFF. CDR3 coding DNA: TGTGCCAGCAGCACCCCAGACAATTTTCTCAGGGTCGGGGAGCTGTTTTTT. The variable domain in full, completed from reference TRBV9 and TRBJ2-2, reads DSGVTQTPKHLITATGQRVTLRCSPRSGDLSVYWYQQSLDQGLQFLIQYYNGEERAKGNILERFSAQQFPDLHSELNLSSLELGDSALYFCASSTPDNFLRVGELFFGEGSRLTVL.

V usage is TRBV20-1 and J usage is TRBJ2-7; D could derive from TRBD1 or TRBD2 (5 bases each). The V end lost 4 bases, the J end lost 8 bases, and 12 bases lay between the germline ends. This CDR3 region has 11 residues. CDR1 is DFQATT, CDR2 SNEGSKA, per germline (reference sequence). The CDR3 sequence: CSATNGAKQYF. Written as DNA, the CDR3 is TGCAGTGCTACCAACGGGGCCAAGCAGTACTTC.

The chain links TRBV10-3 to TRBJ2-5; D unresolved. The last part of the DNA fits TRBJ2-7 better; the J call may be wrong. Germline values: CDR1 ENHRY, CDR2 SYGVKD. This CDR3 is built from 15 residues. The CDR3 bases are TGTGCCATCCGGCGAATTCGAGAAAGCTCCTACGAGCAGTACTTC. Translation: CAIRRIRESSYEQYF.

V gene TRBV7-2 combines with J gene TRBJ2-5; unclear D gene. CDR1 SGHTA and CDR2 FQGNSA come from the germline V gene. V lost 1 base to trimming and J lost 3 bases, with 6 bases between them. The CDR3 has 13 residues. This CDR3 is CASSLGTKETQYF. Written as DNA, the CDR3 is TGTGCCAGCAGCTTAGGGACCAAAGAGACCCAGTACTTC. The full variable domain, in which reference TRBV7-2 and TRBJ2-5 provide the parts outside the CDR3, is GAGVSQSPSNKVTEKGKDVELRCDPISGHTALYWYRQSLGQGLEFLIYFQGNSAPDKSGLPSDRFSAERTGGSVSTLTIQRTQQEDSAVYLCASSLGTKETQYFGPGTRLLVL.

This sequence joins TRBV2 and TRBJ1-2; no definite D call. V was cut by 3 bases and J by 6 bases, with 11 bases left in between. The germline gives CDR1 SNHLY, CDR2 FYNNEI. The CDR3 is made up of 13 amino acids. The CDR3 DNA reads TGTGCCAGCAGTGAGTCCCGGGGAAATGGCTACACCTTC. It is translated as CASSESRGNGYTF.

The chain recombines TRBV29-1 with TRBJ2-1; 7 bases are shared with TRBD2. Germline loops: CDR1 SQVTM, CDR2 ANQGSEA. J was trimmed by 10 bases and V by 5 bases; bases with no gene match: 14. The CDR3 sequence is 14 residues long. The CDR3 DNA is TGCAGCGTTCTCCTAGCGGTCGCCGGTCCCGAGCAGTTCTTC. This encodes CSVLLAVAGPEQFF.

J is TRBJ1-4 and V is TRBV29-1; D uncertain. This CDR3 contains 12 residues. Germline lookup yields CDR1 SQVTM and CDR2 ANQGSEA. V shed 4 bases and J shed 4 bases, with 7 bases lying between them. CDR3 coding DNA: TGCAGCGTTGGAGAAGATAATGAAAAACTGTTTTTT. This encodes CSVGEDNEKLFF.

V and J are TRBV19 and TRBJ2-5, with TRBD2 identical over 10 bases. Germline-derived CDR1 and CDR2 are LNHDA and SQIVND (reference sequence). The CDR3 has 17 amino acids. Unmatched junction bases numbered 13, after V lost 4 bases and J lost 5 bases. The CDR3 protein is CASSRGAERGGQETQYF. The CDR3 coding sequence is TGTGCCAGTAGTAGAGGGGCTGAGCGGGGGGGCCAGGAGACCCAGTACTTC.

This chain joins TRBV19 and TRBJ2-5; 8 bases agree with TRBD1. Trimming cost V 3 bases and J 5 bases; bases outside gene matches: 5. Germline loops: CDR1 LNHDA, CDR2 SQIVND (reference sequence). CDR3 length: 14 residues. CDR3 sequence (DNA): TGTGCCAGTAGTATTCGCCAGGGGGCTGAGACCCAGTACTTC. Encoded protein: CASSIRQGAETQYF.

This sequence joins TRBV6-5 and TRBJ2-5; D could derive from TRBD1 or TRBD2 (5 bases each). Germline V lookup: CDR1 MNHEY, CDR2 SVGAGI. Trimming pared 4 bases from V and 5 bases from J, leaving 11 bases between. The CDR3 is 13 residues long. The CDR3 DNA sequence: TGTGCCAGCAGTTGGGGGAATAGGGAGACCCAGTACTTC. As protein: CASSWGNRETQYF.

This clone has only one observation. The chain has TRBV18 and TRBJ2-7, with 9 bases fitting TRBD1. The CDR3 has 14 amino acids. V shed 8 bases and J 5 bases; nucleotides not matched to a gene: 10. CDR1 KGHSH and CDR2 LQKENI come from the germline V gene. The CDR3 loop reads CASQIDRGVDEQYF. The CDR3 DNA reads as TGTGCCAGCCAGATAGACAGGGGGGTCGACGAGCAGTACTTC.

V gene TRBV5-1 combines with J gene TRBJ1-4; D perhaps matches TRBD1 (5 bases). Germline CDR1 and CDR2: SGHRS and YFSETQ. V lost 2 bases, J lost 8 bases, and 13 bases lay in between. This CDR3 has 14 residues. Here the CDR3 reads CASSFQGREEKLFF. CDR3 nucleotides: TGCGCCAGCAGCTTTCAGGGAAGGGAAGAAAAACTGTTTTTT. Complete variable domain (other parts from reference TRBV5-1 and TRBJ1-4): KAGVTQTPRYLIKTRGQQVTLSCSPISGHRSVSWYQQTPGQGLQFLFEYFSETQRNKGNFPGRFSGRQFSNSRSEMNVSTLELGDSALYLCASSFQGREEKLFFGSGTQLSVL.

This sequence joins TRBV7-9 and TRBJ2-5; 8 nucleotides line up with TRBD2. Germline loops: CDR1 SEHNR, CDR2 FQNEAQ (reference sequence). CDR3 length equals 16 residues. The V segment lost 4 bases and the J segment 3 bases; nucleotides outside the gene matches: 10. The CDR3 sequence is CASSSRTSRWEETQYF. The CDR3 nucleotides are TGTGCCAGCAGCTCCCGGACTAGCCGATGGGAAGAGACCCAGTACTTC.

The chain couples TRBV9 to TRBJ1-6; D is unresolved. The CDR3 has 14 residues. Germline-derived CDR1 and CDR2 are SGDLS and YYNGEE. Trimming removed 3 bases at V and 0 bases at J, with 4 bases between. CDR3 residues: CASSASSYNSPLHF. CDR3 nucleotides: TGTGCCAGCAGCGCTAGCTCCTATAATTCACCCCTCCACTTT. The full variable domain, with the rest looked up from reference TRBV9 and TRBJ1-6, is DSGVTQTPKHLITATGQRVTLRCSPRSGDLSVYWYQQSLDQGLQFLIQYYNGEERAKGNILERFSAQQFPDLHSELNLSSLELGDSALYFCASSASSYNSPLHFGNGTRLTVT.

The V and J genes are TRBV7-9 and TRBJ1-2; 7 bases map to TRBD1. Germline V lookup: CDR1 SEHNR, CDR2 FQNEAQ (reference sequence). The CDR3 runs to 15 residues. J lost 4 bases, V lost 1 base, and 6 bases had no gene match. CDR3 sequence reads: CASSLEDRFSYGYTF. CDR3 DNA: TGTGCCAGCAGCTTAGAGGACAGGTTCTCCTATGGCTACACCTTC.

The chain links TRBV27 to TRBJ1-5; D remains ambiguous. The CDR3 is 16 amino acids. CDR1 is MNHEY and CDR2 is SMNVEV in the germline V gene (reference sequence). The V and J ends lost 1 base and 4 bases respectively, with 14 bases between them. The CDR3 loop reads CASSLFAGEGNQPQHF. The CDR3 nucleotides are TGTGCCAGCAGTTTATTCGCCGGTGAGGGAAATCAGCCCCAGCATTTT.

This clone was recorded only once. The chain employs TRBV5-1 and TRBJ1-2; perhaps TRBD1 as D (5 bases). CDR1 and CDR2 from the germline V gene are SGHRS and YFSETQ. This CDR3 is 13 amino acids long. Trimming shortened V by 5 bases and J by 2 bases, and 10 bases separated the two germline ends. The CDR3 region is CASRSGNNYGYTF. CDR3 DNA sequence: TGCGCCAGCAGGTCAGGGAACAACTATGGCTACACCTTC.

V usage is TRBV2 and J usage is TRBJ2-4, with D perhaps TRBD2 (6 bases). Germline CDR1 is SNHLY and CDR2 is FYNNEI. Trimming pared 6 bases from V and 6 bases from J, leaving 12 bases between. CDR3 length: 13 residues. The CDR3 sequence is CASRPRGINIQYF. The CDR3 DNA sequence: TGTGCCAGCAGGCCCCGGGGGATAAACATTCAGTACTTC.